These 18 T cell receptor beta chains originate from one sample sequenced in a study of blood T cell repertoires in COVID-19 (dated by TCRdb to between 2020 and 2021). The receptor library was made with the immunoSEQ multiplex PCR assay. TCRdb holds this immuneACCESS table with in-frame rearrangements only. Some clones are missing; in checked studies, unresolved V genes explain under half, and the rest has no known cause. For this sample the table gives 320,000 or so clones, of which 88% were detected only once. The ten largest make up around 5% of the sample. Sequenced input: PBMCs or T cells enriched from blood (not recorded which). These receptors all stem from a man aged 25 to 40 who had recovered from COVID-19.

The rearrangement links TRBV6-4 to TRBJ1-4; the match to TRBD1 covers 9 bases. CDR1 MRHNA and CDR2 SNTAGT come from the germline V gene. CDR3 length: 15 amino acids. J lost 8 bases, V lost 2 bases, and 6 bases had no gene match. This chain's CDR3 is CASSDRQGVEEKLFF. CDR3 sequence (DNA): TGTGCCAGCAGTGACCGACAGGGGGTAGAAGAAAAACTGTTTTTT.

CDR3 sequence: CASIAGPYEQYF. The CDR3 nucleotides are TGTGCCAGCATTGCAGGCCCCTACGAGCAGTACTTC. J is TRBJ2-7 and V is TRBV2; D is unclear. The CDR3 is made up of 12 amino acids. Germline V gene lookup returns CDR1 SNHLY and CDR2 FYNNEI. V was trimmed by 7 bases and J by 2 bases, leaving 9 bases between them.

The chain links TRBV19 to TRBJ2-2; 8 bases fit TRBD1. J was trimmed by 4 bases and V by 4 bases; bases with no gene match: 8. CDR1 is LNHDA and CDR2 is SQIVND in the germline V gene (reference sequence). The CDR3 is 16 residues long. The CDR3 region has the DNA TGTGCCAGTAGTACCGCAGGGGGCGCGAGCACCGGGGAGCTGTTTTTT. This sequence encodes CASSTAGGASTGELFF.

The CDR3 coding sequence is TGTGCCAGCAGCCAAATGCGGGGGAGCTACAATGAGCAGTTCTTC. This sequence encodes CASSQMRGSYNEQFF. The J gene is TRBJ2-1, the V gene TRBV3-1 (or the pseudogene TRBV3-2), with 7 positions matching TRBD2. The CDR3 sequence is 15 residues long. With 2 bases clipped from V and 3 bases from J, the junction kept 4 bases outside the gene matches. Germline V gene lookup returns CDR1 LGHDT and CDR2 YNNKEL (reference sequence).

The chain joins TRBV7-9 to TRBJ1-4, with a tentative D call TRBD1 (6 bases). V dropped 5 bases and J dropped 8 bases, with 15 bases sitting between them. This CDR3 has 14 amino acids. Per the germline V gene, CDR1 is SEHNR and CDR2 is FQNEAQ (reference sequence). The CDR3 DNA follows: TGTGCCAGCAGCAAGAAGGGGGAAGGCGAAAAACTGTTTTTT. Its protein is CASSKKGEGEKLFF.

This chain's CDR3 is CASSPQDRVNSPLHF. CDR3 nucleotide sequence: TGTGCCAGCAGTCCTCAGGACAGGGTCAATTCACCCCTCCACTTT. The chain joins TRBV28 to TRBJ1-6, with TRBD1 identical over 8 bases. This CDR3 comprises 15 residues. J gave up 7 bases and V 5 bases, and 7 bases lay outside the gene matches. Germline values: CDR1 MDHEN, CDR2 SYDVKM.

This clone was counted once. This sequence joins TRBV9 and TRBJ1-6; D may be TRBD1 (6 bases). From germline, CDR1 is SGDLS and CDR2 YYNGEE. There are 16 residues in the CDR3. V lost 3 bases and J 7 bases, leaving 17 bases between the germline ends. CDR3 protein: CASSATGQLQNSPLHF. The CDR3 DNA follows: TGTGCCAGCAGCGCAACTGGACAGCTCCAGAATTCACCCCTCCACTTT.

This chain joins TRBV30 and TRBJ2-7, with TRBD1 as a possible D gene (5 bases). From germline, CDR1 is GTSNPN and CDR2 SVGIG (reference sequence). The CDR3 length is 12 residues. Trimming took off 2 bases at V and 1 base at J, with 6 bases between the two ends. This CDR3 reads CAWSSGSYEQYF. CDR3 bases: TGTGCCTGGAGTTCAGGGTCCTACGAGCAGTACTTC.

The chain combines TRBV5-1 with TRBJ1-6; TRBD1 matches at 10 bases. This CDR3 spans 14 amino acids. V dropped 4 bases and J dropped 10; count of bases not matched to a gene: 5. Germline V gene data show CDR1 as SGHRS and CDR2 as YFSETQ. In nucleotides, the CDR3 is TGCGCCAGCAGCCGGACAGGGGGGGACTCACCCCTCCACTTT. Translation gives CASSRTGGDSPLHF.

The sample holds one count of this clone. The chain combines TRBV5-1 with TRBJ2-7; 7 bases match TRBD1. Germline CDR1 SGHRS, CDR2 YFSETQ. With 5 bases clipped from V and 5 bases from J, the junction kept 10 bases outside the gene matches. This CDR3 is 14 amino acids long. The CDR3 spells CASSARQGWNEQYF. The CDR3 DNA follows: TGCGCCAGCAGTGCAAGACAGGGCTGGAACGAGCAGTACTTC.

The CDR3 loop reads CASSLGDSTGAFF. Written as DNA, the CDR3 is TGTGCCAGCAGTTTAGGGGACAGCACGGGAGCTTTCTTT. This chain connects TRBV12-3 or TRBV12-4 to TRBJ1-1; 7 bases map to TRBD1. The CDR3 extends over 13 amino acids. Trimming cost V 1 base and J 10 bases; bases outside gene matches: 6.

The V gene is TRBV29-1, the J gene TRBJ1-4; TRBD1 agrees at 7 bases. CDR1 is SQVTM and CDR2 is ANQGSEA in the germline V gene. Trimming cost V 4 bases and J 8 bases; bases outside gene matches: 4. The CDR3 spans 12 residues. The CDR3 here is CSVGQGGEKLFF. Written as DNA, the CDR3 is TGCAGCGTTGGACAGGGCGGCGAAAAACTGTTTTTT.

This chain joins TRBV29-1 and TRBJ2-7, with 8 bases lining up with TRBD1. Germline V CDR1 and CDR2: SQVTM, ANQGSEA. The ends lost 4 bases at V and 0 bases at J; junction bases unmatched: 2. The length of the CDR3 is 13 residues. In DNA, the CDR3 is TGCAGCGTTGTAACAGGGGGCTCCTACGAGCAGTACTTC. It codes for CSVVTGGSYEQYF.

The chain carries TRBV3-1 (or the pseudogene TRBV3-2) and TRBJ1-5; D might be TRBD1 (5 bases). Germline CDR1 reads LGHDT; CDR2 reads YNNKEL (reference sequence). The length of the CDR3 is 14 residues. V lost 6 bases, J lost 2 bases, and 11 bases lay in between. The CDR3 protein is CASSYSRGNQPQHF. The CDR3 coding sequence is TGTGCCAGCAGTTACAGCAGGGGCAATCAGCCCCAGCATTTT.

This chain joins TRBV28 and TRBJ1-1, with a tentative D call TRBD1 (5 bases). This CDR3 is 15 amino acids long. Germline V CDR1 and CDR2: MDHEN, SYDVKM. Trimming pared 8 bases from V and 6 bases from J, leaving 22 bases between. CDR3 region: CASFQGGAALPEAFF. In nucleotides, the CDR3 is TGTGCCAGCTTCCAGGGAGGGGCAGCGTTACCTGAAGCTTTCTTT.

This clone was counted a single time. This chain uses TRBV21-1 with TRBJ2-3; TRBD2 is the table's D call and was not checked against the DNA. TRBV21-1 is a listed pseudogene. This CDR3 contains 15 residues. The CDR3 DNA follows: TGTGCCAGCAGCAAAGGTAATAGCGGCACAGATACGCAGTATTTT. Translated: CASSKGNSGTDTQYF.

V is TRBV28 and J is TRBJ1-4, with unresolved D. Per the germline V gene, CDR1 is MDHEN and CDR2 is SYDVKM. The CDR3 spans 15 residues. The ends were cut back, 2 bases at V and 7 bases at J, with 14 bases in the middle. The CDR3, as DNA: TGTGCCAGCAGTTTAGGTACGGGTCCGGGTGAAAAACTGTTTTTT. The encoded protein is CASSLGTGPGEKLFF.

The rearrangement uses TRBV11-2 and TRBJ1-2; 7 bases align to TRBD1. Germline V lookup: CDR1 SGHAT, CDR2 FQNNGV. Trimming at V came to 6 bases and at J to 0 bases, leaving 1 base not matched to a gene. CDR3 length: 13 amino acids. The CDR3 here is CASRQGANYGYTF. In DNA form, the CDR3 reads TGTGCCAGCAGGCAGGGGGCTAACTATGGCTACACCTTC.